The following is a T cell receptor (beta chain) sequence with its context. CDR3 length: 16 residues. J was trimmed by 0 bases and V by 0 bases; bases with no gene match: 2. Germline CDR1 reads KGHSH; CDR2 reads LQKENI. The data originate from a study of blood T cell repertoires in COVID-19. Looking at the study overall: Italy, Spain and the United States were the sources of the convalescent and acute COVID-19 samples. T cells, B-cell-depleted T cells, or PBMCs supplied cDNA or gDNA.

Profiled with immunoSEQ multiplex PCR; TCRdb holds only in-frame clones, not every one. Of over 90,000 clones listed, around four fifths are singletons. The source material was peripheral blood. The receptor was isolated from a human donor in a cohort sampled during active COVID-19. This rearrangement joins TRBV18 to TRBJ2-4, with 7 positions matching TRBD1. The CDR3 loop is CASSPPGQSAKNIQYF. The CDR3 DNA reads TGTGCCAGCTCACCACCGGGACAGTCAGCCAAAAACATTCAGTACTTC.